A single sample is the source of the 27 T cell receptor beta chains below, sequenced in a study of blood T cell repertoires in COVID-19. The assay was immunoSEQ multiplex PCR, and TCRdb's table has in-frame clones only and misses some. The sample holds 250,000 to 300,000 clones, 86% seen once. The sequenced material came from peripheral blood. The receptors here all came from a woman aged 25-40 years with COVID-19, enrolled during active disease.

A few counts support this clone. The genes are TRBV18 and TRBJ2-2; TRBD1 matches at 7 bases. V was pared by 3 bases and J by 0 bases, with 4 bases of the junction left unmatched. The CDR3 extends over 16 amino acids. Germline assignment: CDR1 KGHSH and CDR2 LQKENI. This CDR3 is CASSPAGQANTGELFF. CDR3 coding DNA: TGTGCCAGCTCACCCGCTGGACAGGCGAACACCGGGGAGCTGTTTTTT.

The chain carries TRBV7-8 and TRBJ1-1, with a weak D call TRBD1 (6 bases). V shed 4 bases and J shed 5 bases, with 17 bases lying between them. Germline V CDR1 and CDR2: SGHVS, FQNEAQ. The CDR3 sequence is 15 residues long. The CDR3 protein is CASSYAHREGTEAFF. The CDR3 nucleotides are TGTGCCAGCAGCTATGCGCACAGGGAGGGTACTGAAGCTTTCTTT. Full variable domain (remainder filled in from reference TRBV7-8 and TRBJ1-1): GAGVSQSPRYKVAKRGQDVALRCDPISGHVSLFWYQQALGQGPEFLTYFQNEAQLDKSGLPSDRFFAERPEGSVSTLKIQRTQQEDSAVYLCASSYAHREGTEAFFGQGTRLTVV.

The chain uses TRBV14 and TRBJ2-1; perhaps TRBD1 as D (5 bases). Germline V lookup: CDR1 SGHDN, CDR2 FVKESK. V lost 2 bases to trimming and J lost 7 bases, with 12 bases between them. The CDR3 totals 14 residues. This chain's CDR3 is CASSQQGNSNEQFF. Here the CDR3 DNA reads TGTGCCAGCAGCCAACAGGGTAATAGTAATGAGCAGTTCTTC.

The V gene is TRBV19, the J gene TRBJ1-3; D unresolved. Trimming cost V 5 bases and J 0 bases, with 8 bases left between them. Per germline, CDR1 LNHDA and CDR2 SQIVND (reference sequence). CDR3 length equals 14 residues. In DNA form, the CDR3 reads TGTGCCAGTAGTGAGGTCGTCTCTGGAAACACCATATATTTT. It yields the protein CASSEVVSGNTIYF.

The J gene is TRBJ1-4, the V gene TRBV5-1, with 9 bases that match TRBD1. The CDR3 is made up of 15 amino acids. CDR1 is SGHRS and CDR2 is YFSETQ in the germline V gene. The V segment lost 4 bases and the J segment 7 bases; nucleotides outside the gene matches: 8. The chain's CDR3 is CASSTSDRGVEKLFF. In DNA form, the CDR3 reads TGCGCCAGCAGCACCTCGGACAGGGGAGTTGAAAAACTGTTTTTT.

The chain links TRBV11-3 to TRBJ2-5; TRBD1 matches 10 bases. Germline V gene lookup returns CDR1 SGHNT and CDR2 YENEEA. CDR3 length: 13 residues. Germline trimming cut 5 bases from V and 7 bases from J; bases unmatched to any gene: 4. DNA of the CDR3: TGTGCCAGCAGCCCCCGGACAGGGGGGACCCAGTACTTC. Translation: CASSPRTGGTQYF.

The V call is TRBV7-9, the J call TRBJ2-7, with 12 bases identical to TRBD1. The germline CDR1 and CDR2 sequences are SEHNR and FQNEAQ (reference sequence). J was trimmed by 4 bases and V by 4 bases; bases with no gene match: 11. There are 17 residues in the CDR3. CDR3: CASSSPYMGQGAYEQYF. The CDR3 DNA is TGTGCCAGCAGCTCACCCTACATGGGACAGGGGGCGTACGAGCAGTACTTC.

This CDR3 is CASSPRSLAAGDTQYF. DNA of the CDR3: TGTGCCAGCAGCCCCCGTTCATTAGCGGCGGGAGATACGCAGTATTTT. The rearrangement joins TRBV3-1 (or the pseudogene TRBV3-2) to TRBJ2-3, with D perhaps matching TRBD2 (6 bases). The CDR3 totals 16 residues. Trimming took off 4 bases at V and 5 bases at J, with 19 bases between the two ends. Germline assignment: CDR1 LGHDT and CDR2 YNNKEL (reference sequence).

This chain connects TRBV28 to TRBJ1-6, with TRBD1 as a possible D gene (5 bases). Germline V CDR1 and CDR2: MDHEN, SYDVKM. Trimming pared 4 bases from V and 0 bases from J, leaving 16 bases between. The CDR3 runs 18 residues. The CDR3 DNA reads TGTGCCAGCAGTTACCCTAAGACAGTCGGCTCCTATAATTCACCCCTCCACTTT. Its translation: CASSYPKTVGSYNSPLHF. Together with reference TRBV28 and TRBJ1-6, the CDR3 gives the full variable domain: DVKVTQSSRYLVKRTGEKVFLECVQDMDHENMFWYRQDPGLGLRLIYFSYDVKMKEKGDIPEGYSVSREKKERFSLILESASTNQTSMYLCASSYPKTVGSYNSPLHFGNGTRLTVT.

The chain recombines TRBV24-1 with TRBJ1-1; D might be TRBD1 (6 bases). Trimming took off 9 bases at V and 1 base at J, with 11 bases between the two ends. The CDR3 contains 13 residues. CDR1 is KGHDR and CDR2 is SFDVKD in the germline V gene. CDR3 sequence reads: CATQWTANTEAFF. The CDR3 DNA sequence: TGTGCCACCCAATGGACAGCGAACACTGAAGCTTTCTTT.

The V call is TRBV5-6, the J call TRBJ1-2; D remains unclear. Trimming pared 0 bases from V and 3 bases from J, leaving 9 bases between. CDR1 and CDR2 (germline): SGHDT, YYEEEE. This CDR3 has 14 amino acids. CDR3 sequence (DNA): TGTGCCAGCAGCTTGGTACTTCCTTACTATGGCTACACCTTC. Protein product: CASSLVLPYYGYTF.

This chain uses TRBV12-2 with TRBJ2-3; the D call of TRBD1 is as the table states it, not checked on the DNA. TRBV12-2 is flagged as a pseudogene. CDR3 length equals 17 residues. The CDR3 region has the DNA TGTGCAAGTCGTACTCTAGGGGCAGCGAGACACACAGATACGCAGTATTTT. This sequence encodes CASRTLGAARHTDTQYF.

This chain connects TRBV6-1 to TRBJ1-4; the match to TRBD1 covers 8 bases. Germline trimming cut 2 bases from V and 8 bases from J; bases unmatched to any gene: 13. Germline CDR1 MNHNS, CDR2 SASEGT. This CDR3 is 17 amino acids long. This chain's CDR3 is CASSENSWDRYYEKLFF. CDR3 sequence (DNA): TGTGCCAGCAGTGAAAATAGCTGGGACAGGTATTACGAAAAACTGTTTTTT.

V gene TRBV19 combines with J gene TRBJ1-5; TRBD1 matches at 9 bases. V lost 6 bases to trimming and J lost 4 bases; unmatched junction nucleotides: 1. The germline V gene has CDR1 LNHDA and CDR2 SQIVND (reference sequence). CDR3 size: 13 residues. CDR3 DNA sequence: TGTGCCAGTAGGGACAGGGGAAATCAGCCCCAGCATTTT. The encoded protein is CASRDRGNQPQHF.

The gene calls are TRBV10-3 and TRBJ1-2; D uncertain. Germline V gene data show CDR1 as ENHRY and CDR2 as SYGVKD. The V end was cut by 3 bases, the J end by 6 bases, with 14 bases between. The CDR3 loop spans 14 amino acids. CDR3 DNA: TGTGCCATCAGTGAAGTCTCGGGAGATGATGGCTACACCTTC. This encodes CAISEVSGDDGYTF.

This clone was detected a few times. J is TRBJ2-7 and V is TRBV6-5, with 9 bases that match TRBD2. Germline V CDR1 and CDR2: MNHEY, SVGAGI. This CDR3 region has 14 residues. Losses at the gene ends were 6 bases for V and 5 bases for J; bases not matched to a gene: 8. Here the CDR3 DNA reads TGTGCCAGCAGCACCGGGACTAGCTTAAACGAGCAGTACTTC. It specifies CASSTGTSLNEQYF.

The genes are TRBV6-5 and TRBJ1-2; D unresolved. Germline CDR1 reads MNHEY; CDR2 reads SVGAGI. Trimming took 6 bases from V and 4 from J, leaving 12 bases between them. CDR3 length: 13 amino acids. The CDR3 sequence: CASRKIGSYGYTF. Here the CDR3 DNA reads TGTGCCAGCAGAAAAATCGGGTCCTATGGCTACACCTTC.

CDR3 DNA: TGTGCCAGCAGCGTACTGGGCGGGGGATCGAGGACCGGGGAGCTGTTTTTT. This encodes CASSVLGGGSRTGELFF. The chain uses TRBV9 and TRBJ2-2, with 7 bases that match TRBD2. J lost 5 bases, V lost 1 base, and 11 bases had no gene match. This CDR3 contains 17 residues. CDR1 and CDR2 (germline): SGDLS, YYNGEE. The whole variable domain, filled in from reference TRBV9 and TRBJ2-2, reads DSGVTQTPKHLITATGQRVTLRCSPRSGDLSVYWYQQSLDQGLQFLIQYYNGEERAKGNILERFSAQQFPDLHSELNLSSLELGDSALYFCASSVLGGGSRTGELFFGEGSRLTVL.

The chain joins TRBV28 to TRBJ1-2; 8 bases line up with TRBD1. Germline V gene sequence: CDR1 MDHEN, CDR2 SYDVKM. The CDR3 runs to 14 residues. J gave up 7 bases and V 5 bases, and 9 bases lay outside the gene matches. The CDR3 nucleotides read TGTGCCAGCAGTGGGGGCCAGGGGGCGCTTGGCTACACCTTC. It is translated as CASSGGQGALGYTF.

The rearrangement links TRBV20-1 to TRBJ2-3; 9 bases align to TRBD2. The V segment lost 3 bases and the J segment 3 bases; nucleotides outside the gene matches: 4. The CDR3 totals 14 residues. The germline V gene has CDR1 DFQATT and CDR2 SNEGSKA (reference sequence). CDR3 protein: CSASRLAGTDTQYF. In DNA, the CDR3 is TGCAGTGCTAGTCGTCTAGCGGGGACAGATACGCAGTATTTT.

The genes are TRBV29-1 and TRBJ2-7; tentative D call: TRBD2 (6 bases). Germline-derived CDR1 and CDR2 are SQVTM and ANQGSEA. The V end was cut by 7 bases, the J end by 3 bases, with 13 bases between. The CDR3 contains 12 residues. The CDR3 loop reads CSGLGPRYEQYF. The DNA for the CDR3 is TGCAGCGGACTAGGGCCCCGCTACGAGCAGTACTTC.

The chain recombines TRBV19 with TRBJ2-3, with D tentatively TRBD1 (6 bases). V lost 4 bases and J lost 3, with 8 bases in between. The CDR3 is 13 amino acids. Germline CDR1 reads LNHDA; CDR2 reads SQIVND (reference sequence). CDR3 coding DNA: TGTGCCAGTAGTACGGACAGTACAGATACGCAGTATTTT. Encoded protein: CASSTDSTDTQYF.

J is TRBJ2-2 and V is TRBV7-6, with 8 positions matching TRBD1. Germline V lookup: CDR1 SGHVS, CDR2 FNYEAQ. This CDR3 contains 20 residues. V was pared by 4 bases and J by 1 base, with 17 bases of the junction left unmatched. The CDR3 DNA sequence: TGTGCCAGCAGCTCCCCCGGGACAGGCAACTATCTGGGGAACACCGGGGAGCTGTTTTTT. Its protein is CASSSPGTGNYLGNTGELFF.

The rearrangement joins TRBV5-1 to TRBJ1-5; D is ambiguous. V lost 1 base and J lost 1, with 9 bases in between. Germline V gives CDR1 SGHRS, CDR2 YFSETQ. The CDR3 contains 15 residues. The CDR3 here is CASSLRPGSNQPQHF. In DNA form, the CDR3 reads TGCGCCAGCAGCTTGAGACCGGGGAGCAATCAGCCCCAGCATTTT.

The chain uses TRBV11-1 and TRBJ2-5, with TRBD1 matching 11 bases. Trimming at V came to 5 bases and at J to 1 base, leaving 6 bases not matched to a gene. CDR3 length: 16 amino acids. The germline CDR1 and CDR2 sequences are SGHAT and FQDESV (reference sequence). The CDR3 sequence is CASSARTGGSQETQYF. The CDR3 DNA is TGTGCCAGCAGCGCTAGGACAGGGGGCTCCCAAGAGACCCAGTACTTC. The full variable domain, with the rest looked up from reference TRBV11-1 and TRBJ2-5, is EAEVAQSPRYKITEKSQAVAFWCDPISGHATLYWYRQILGQGPELLVQFQDESVVDDSQLPKDRFSAERLKGVDSTLKIQPAELGDSAMYLCASSARTGGSQETQYFGPGTRLLVL.

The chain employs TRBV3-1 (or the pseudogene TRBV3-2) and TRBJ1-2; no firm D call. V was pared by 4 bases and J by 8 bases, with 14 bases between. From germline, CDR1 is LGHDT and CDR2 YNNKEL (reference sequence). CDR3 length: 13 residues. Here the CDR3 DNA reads TGTGCCAGCAGCCGGGCCTCCGGGGAAGGCTACACCTTC. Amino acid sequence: CASSRASGEGYTF.

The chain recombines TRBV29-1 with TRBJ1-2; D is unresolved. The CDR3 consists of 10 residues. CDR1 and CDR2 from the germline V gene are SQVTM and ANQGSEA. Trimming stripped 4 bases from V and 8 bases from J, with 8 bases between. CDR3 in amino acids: CSVGGNGYTF. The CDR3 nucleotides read TGCAGCGTTGGAGGGAACGGCTACACCTTC.